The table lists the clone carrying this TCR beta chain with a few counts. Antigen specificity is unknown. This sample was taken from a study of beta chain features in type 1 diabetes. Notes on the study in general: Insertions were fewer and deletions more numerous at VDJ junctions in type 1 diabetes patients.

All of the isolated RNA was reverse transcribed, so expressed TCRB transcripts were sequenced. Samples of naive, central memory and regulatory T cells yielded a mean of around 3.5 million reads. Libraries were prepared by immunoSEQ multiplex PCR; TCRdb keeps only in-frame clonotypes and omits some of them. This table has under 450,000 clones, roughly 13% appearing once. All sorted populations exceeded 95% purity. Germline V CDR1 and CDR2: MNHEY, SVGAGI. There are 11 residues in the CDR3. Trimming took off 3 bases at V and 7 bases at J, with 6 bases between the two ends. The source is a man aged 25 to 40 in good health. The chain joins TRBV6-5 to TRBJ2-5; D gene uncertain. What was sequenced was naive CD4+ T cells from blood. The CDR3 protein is CASSYYGTQYF. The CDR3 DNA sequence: TGTGCCAGCAGTTATTACGGGACCCAGTACTTC.